One sample yielded the 26 T cell receptor beta chains listed below, sequenced in a study of cytomegalovirus exposure and HLA in healthy donors. A multiplex PCR was run with 60 Vbeta primers and 13 Jbeta primers. Some clones are missing from TCRdb's copy, which holds only in-frame ones; the method was immunoSEQ multiplex PCR. The repertoire holds over 100,000 clones, with around 64% as singletons. The sequenced material came from PBMCs. The receptors here all came from a man aged 25 to 40 in good health and CMV-seropositive.

This clone came up once. Mismatch with germline at one junction end may stem from a read error. The V and J genes are TRBV25-1 and TRBJ1-2; D may be TRBD1 (6 bases). Germline values: CDR1 MGHDK, CDR2 SYGVNS. The CDR3 extends over 11 amino acids. CDR3 DNA: TGTGCCAGCAGTGAGGCAGGGGCCCGTTCCTTC. Its translation: CASSEAGARSF.

J is TRBJ2-3 and V is TRBV6-7; 9 positions match TRBD2. TRBV6-7 is an ORF; its function is uncertain. CDR3 length: 20 amino acids. Unmatched junction bases numbered 19, after V lost 0 bases and J lost 6 bases. The CDR3 DNA sequence: TGTGCCAGCAGTTACTCCAATAGCGGGAGTACGGCTCGAGGCCCCGATACGCAGTATTTT. Translating it yields CASSYSNSGSTARGPDTQYF.

V is TRBV4-1 and J is TRBJ2-5; 9 bases map to TRBD1. Matching the DNA end better, TRBJ2-7 makes the J call doubtful. CDR1 MGHRA and CDR2 YSYEKL come from the germline V gene. This CDR3 has 14 amino acids. The CDR3 nucleotides are TGCGCCAGCAGCCACCTGACAGGGGGCTACGAGCAGTACTTC. This encodes CASSHLTGGYEQYF.

The V and J genes are TRBV7-2 and TRBJ2-2, with 11 nucleotides matching TRBD2. Trimming cost V 1 base and J 3 bases; bases outside gene matches: 4. Germline values: CDR1 SGHTA, CDR2 FQGNSA. The CDR3 is 17 residues long. CDR3 residues: CASSLVGLAAHTGELFF. CDR3 DNA: TGTGCCAGCAGCTTAGTGGGACTAGCGGCCCACACCGGGGAGCTGTTTTTT. The full variable domain, with the rest looked up from reference TRBV7-2 and TRBJ2-2, is GAGVSQSPSNKVTEKGKDVELRCDPISGHTALYWYRQSLGQGLEFLIYFQGNSAPDKSGLPSDRFSAERTGGSVSTLTIQRTQQEDSAVYLCASSLVGLAAHTGELFFGEGSRLTVL.

V gene TRBV13 combines with J gene TRBJ2-1; perhaps TRBD1 as D (5 bases). The CDR3 has 13 amino acids. CDR1 and CDR2 from the germline V gene are PRHDT and FYEKMQ (reference sequence). Trimming took 3 bases from V and 10 from J, leaving 13 bases between them. The chain's CDR3 is CASSFETVREQFF. The CDR3 coding sequence is TGTGCCAGCAGCTTCGAGACAGTCAGAGAGCAGTTCTTC.

This clone has only one observation. The CDR3: CASSLVPLLPGQDHYGYTF. The CDR3 DNA is TGTGCCAGCAGCTTAGTTCCCCTGCTACCGGGACAGGACCACTATGGCTACACCTTC. The chain employs TRBV11-2 and TRBJ1-2, with 8 positions matching TRBD1. V shed 1 base, J shed 3 bases, and the junction held 16 bases outside the gene matches. This CDR3 spans 19 amino acids. The germline CDR1 and CDR2 sequences are SGHAT and FQNNGV.

The V call is TRBV19, the J call TRBJ1-1, with D possibly matching TRBD1 (5 bases). V was clipped by 2 bases and J by 5 bases, with 9 bases between them. Germline V lookup: CDR1 LNHDA, CDR2 SQIVND (reference sequence). This CDR3 has 13 amino acids. The CDR3 bases are TGTGCCAGTAGTATAAGGGGTGCAACTGAAGCTTTCTTT. Its protein is CASSIRGATEAFF.

This rearrangement joins TRBV10-3 to TRBJ1-1, with D maybe TRBD1 (5 bases). From germline, CDR1 is ENHRY and CDR2 SYGVKD. This CDR3 is 12 amino acids long. V was trimmed by 6 bases and J by 6 bases, leaving 11 bases between them. The CDR3 is CAIRGLGSEAFF. Written as DNA, the CDR3 is TGTGCCATCAGGGGGCTGGGATCTGAAGCTTTCTTT.

A note on this clone: Other DNA sequences within the sample encode an identical CDR3. This chain joins TRBV30 and TRBJ1-2; 7 bases map to TRBD1. Germline V lookup: CDR1 GTSNPN, CDR2 SVGIG (reference sequence). The CDR3 consists of 14 residues. V dropped 2 bases and J dropped 0; count of bases not matched to a gene: 3. CDR3 DNA: TGTGCCTGGAGTCCCGGGACAGCTAACTATGGCTACACCTTC. Its protein is CAWSPGTANYGYTF.

This chain connects TRBV7-2 to TRBJ1-4, with TRBD1 matching over 7 bases. V lost 6 bases and J lost 8; bases outside the gene matches: 6. Germline V gene sequence: CDR1 SGHTA, CDR2 FQGNSA. This CDR3 has 13 amino acids. The CDR3 region is CASRIGRGEKLFF. Here the CDR3 DNA reads TGTGCCAGCAGGATCGGCAGGGGGGAAAAACTGTTTTTT.

The rearrangement joins TRBV5-3 to TRBJ2-7, with a tentative D call TRBD1 (5 bases). TRBV5-3 is an ORF, and what it does is uncertain. The CDR3 totals 13 residues. V lost 7 bases and J 8 bases, leaving 19 bases between the germline ends. CDR3 amino acids: CARRQALRTQQYV. DNA of the CDR3: TGTGCCAGACGGCAGGCTCTTAGGACACAGCAGTACGTC.

J is TRBJ2-7 and V is TRBV27; tentatively, D is TRBD2 (5 bases). The V gene lost 6 bases and the J gene lost 7 bases, with 16 bases spanning the gap. Germline CDR1 reads MNHEY; CDR2 reads SMNVEV (reference sequence). This CDR3 contains 13 residues. The CDR3 reads CASSFPRAGEQYF. The CDR3 DNA reads as TGTGCCAGCAGCTTTCCCCGGGCGGGTGAGCAGTACTTC.

V gene TRBV9 combines with J gene TRBJ1-1; D is unresolved. This CDR3 contains 13 residues. Per the germline V gene, CDR1 is SGDLS and CDR2 is YYNGEE. The germline V and J ends were trimmed by 4 bases and 1 base, with 8 bases remaining between them. The CDR3 here is CASSYEGNTEAFF. The CDR3, as DNA: TGTGCCAGCAGCTATGAGGGGAACACTGAAGCTTTCTTT.

This clone appeared a few times. This chain uses TRBV15 with TRBJ1-4; D is possibly TRBD1 (5 bases). Trimming cost V 0 bases and J 1 base, with 9 bases left between them. Germline values: CDR1 LNHNV, CDR2 YYDKDF (reference sequence). The CDR3 is 16 amino acids. The CDR3 protein is CATSRDGTGTNEKLFF. The CDR3 DNA reads TGTGCCACCAGCAGAGATGGGACTGGAACTAATGAAAAACTGTTTTTT.

V is TRBV5-4 and J is TRBJ2-3; D ambiguous. V lost 1 base and J 3 bases, leaving 6 bases between the germline ends. This CDR3 comprises 13 residues. Germline V lookup: CDR1 SGHNT, CDR2 YYREEE (reference sequence). CDR3: CASSLKQTDTQYF. DNA of the CDR3: TGTGCCAGCAGCTTGAAGCAAACAGATACGCAGTATTTT.

The chain links TRBV27 to TRBJ2-5, with unresolved D. This CDR3 is 11 amino acids long. Per germline, CDR1 MNHEY and CDR2 SMNVEV (reference sequence). The ends were cut back, 6 bases at V and 2 bases at J, with 4 bases in the middle. CDR3 nucleotide sequence: TGTGCCAGCAGGCAGCAAGAGACCCAGTACTTC. Translated: CASRQQETQYF.

The chain recombines TRBV11-3 with TRBJ2-7; the D gene is possibly TRBD1 (6 bases). CDR1 is SGHNT and CDR2 is YENEEA in the germline V gene. This CDR3 is 13 amino acids long. V lost 2 bases and J 3 bases, leaving 8 bases between the germline ends. CDR3 amino acids: CASSLNRDYEQYF. The CDR3 DNA reads as TGTGCCAGCAGCTTAAACAGGGACTACGAGCAGTACTTC.

The V gene is TRBV2, the J gene TRBJ1-5; the match to TRBD1 covers 9 bases. The germline CDR1 and CDR2 sequences are SNHLY and FYNNEI. CDR3 length: 16 amino acids. Germline trimming cut 2 bases from V and 5 bases from J; bases unmatched to any gene: 7. The CDR3 is CASSESGTGFHQPQHF. DNA of the CDR3: TGTGCCAGCAGTGAATCGGGGACAGGGTTCCATCAGCCCCAGCATTTT.

This chain connects TRBV28 to TRBJ1-5; tentative D call: TRBD1 (5 bases). V lost 2 bases, J lost 3 bases, and 11 bases lay in between. CDR1 and CDR2 (germline): MDHEN, SYDVKM. The length of the CDR3 is 15 residues. The CDR3 loop reads CASSLHQGNNQPQHF. CDR3 bases: TGTGCCAGCAGTTTACATCAGGGTAACAATCAGCCCCAGCATTTT. Full variable domain (remainder filled in from reference TRBV28 and TRBJ1-5): DVKVTQSSRYLVKRTGEKVFLECVQDMDHENMFWYRQDPGLGLRLIYFSYDVKMKEKGDIPEGYSVSREKKERFSLILESASTNQTSMYLCASSLHQGNNQPQHFGDGTRLSIL.

This clone was seen a handful of times. The chain couples TRBV4-3 to TRBJ1-1; the D gene is possibly TRBD1 (5 bases). The CDR3 sequence is 16 residues long. Germline assignment: CDR1 LGHNA and CDR2 YSLEER. The V end was cut by 1 base, the J end by 0 bases, with 12 bases between. The CDR3 coding sequence is TGCGCCAGCAGCCAAGGCTGGACAAAAATGAACACTGAAGCTTTCTTT. Encoded protein: CASSQGWTKMNTEAFF.

The chain couples TRBV28 to TRBJ2-7, with 9 positions matching TRBD1. Trimming at V came to 6 bases and at J to 3 bases, leaving 12 bases not matched to a gene. The CDR3 contains 16 residues. The germline V gene has CDR1 MDHEN and CDR2 SYDVKM. The CDR3 DNA reads TGTGCCAGCAGCCGTACAGGGGGCGGTCCAAACTACGAGCAGTACTTC. Translating it yields CASSRTGGGPNYEQYF.

This clone was seen just once. V usage is TRBV13 and J usage is TRBJ2-3, with 9 bases that match TRBD1. Trimming at V came to 1 base and at J to 5 bases, leaving 4 bases not matched to a gene. This CDR3 is 15 amino acids long. Germline CDR1 reads PRHDT; CDR2 reads FYEKMQ (reference sequence). The CDR3 sequence is CASSLVGQGIDTQYF. The CDR3 DNA follows: TGTGCCAGCAGCTTAGTGGGACAGGGAATAGATACGCAGTATTTT.

Details on this clone: Other nucleotide sequences in the sample specify the same CDR3. This chain joins TRBV5-4 and TRBJ2-5, with TRBD1 identical over 8 bases. Per the germline V gene, CDR1 is SGHNT and CDR2 is YYREEE (reference sequence). The CDR3 extends over 17 amino acids. With 1 base clipped from V and 2 bases from J, the junction kept 10 bases outside the gene matches. As DNA, the CDR3 is TGTGCCAGCAGCTTGTTGGGGCAGGGGGCGTCACAAGAGACCCAGTACTTC. Its protein product is CASSLLGQGASQETQYF.

This clone has more than one count but fewer than ten. V usage is TRBV27 and J usage is TRBJ2-3; possibly TRBD2 for D (6 bases). The V end lost 1 base, the J end lost 3 bases, and 17 bases lay between the germline ends. The CDR3 sequence is 17 residues long. CDR1 is MNHEY and CDR2 is SMNVEV in the germline V gene (reference sequence). In nucleotides, the CDR3 is TGTGCCAGCAGTTTATGGGGGGTTGGCGGGAAAACAGATACGCAGTATTTT. Translating it yields CASSLWGVGGKTDTQYF.

The chain couples TRBV28 to TRBJ1-2, with a tentative D call TRBD1 (5 bases). The CDR3 totals 15 residues. Germline V gene data show CDR1 as MDHEN and CDR2 as SYDVKM. The V and J ends lost 3 bases and 0 bases respectively, with 11 bases between them. The CDR3 DNA reads TGTGCCAGCAGTTTTGGCAGGGCGACTAACTATGGCTACACCTTC. As protein: CASSFGRATNYGYTF.

This chain connects TRBV11-2 to TRBJ2-4; D is possibly TRBD2 (5 bases). This CDR3 contains 17 residues. Trimming cost V 1 base and J 0 bases, with 13 bases left between them. CDR1 and CDR2 from the germline V gene are SGHAT and FQNNGV. DNA of the CDR3: TGTGCCAGCAGCTTAGCCGCGGCAGGACTAGCCAAAAACATTCAGTACTTC. It translates to CASSLAAAGLAKNIQYF.